This T cell receptor beta chain came from a study of blood T cell repertoires in COVID-19. At the level of the study: The United States, Italy and Spain supplied acute and convalescent COVID-19 samples. T cells, B-cell-depleted T cells, or PBMCs supplied cDNA or gDNA.

The germline gives CDR1 LGHNA, CDR2 YSLEER. The CDR3 has 16 residues. Trimming removed 0 bases from V and 2 bases from J, with 10 bases in between. In the study's own analysis: Reference gene primers were amplified, and this amplification served to estimate nucleated cell counts. Profiling relied on immunoSEQ multiplex PCR, and the TCRdb table lists in-frame clones only, not all of them. The D gene and trimming were derived from the DNA, and the V and J assignments and clone size from that table. The sample has fewer than 200,000 clones; approximately 84% are singletons. Sequencing was performed on peripheral blood. The chain couples TRBV4-3 to TRBJ1-4, with no clear D. This sequence originates from a middle-aged man who had recovered from COVID-19. CDR3 sequence reads: CASSQDRSTTNEKLFF. DNA of the CDR3: TGCGCCAGCAGCCAAGATCGGAGTACTACTAATGAAAAACTGTTTTTT.